This TCR beta chain was identified during a study of T cell responses to AZD1222 COVID-19 vaccine. Points from the study as a whole: Elevations in Spike-specific TCR breadth and depth followed administration of two AZD1222 doses. The reported proportion of spike-specific TCRs targeting unmutated variant regions was nearly half. Seropositivity was recorded at baseline in only a handful of AZD1222 recipients.

The CDR3 has 14 amino acids. V was pared by 3 bases and J by 3 bases, with 12 bases between. The germline V gene encodes CDR1 MNHEY and CDR2 SMNVEV (reference sequence). Measured with immunoSEQ multiplex PCR; TCRdb has only the in-frame clones, and not every one. The profile shows about 140,000 clones, 80% to 95% of them singletons. Concerning this clone itself: Antigen unknown.

Sequenced material: peripheral blood, taken on day 0 of AZD1222 vaccination. The chain uses TRBV27 and TRBJ2-7, with D maybe TRBD1 (5 bases). This receptor was taken from an adult in good health. CDR3 bases: TGTGCCAGCAGTTTGTTAGACAGCCGCTACGAGCAGTACTTC. Amino acid sequence: CASSLLDSRYEQYF.